This is a list of T cell receptor beta chains from one sample in a study of cytomegalovirus exposure and HLA in healthy donors. Sequencing was performed with immunoSEQ multiplex PCR; in TCRdb, only in-frame clones are kept and a portion is missing. Among about 200,000 clones listed, around nine tenths were seen once. Sequenced material: PBMCs. The receptors shown here come from a woman in her 30s in good health and CMV-seronegative. Both conserved end residues are part of each CDR3. A D gene is named only where the DNA matches it firmly. Size is omitted from some rows. Given values are once, few, many or a class for expanded clones.

V	size	D	J	DNA	CDR3
TRBV9	.	.	TRBJ1-1	TGTGCCAGCAGCGTAGACAATATGGGCATAACCCTGTTGAACACTGAAGCTTTCTTT	CASSVDNMGITLLNTEAFF
TRBV5-6	.	.	TRBJ2-5	TGTGCCAGCAGTGGACCCGGGGTAAAGACCCAGTACTTC	CASSGPGVKTQYF
TRBV7-9	.	TRBD2	TRBJ2-3	TGTGCCAGCAGCCGCTACGCGGGAGGTAGTACAGATACGCAGTATTTT	CASSRYAGGSTDTQYF
TRBV20-1	.	.	TRBJ1-5	TGCAGTAGGCAGGGGAATCAGCCCCAGCATTTT	CSRQGNQPQHF
TRBV7-9	.	.	TRBJ1-4	TGTGCCAGCAGCTTAGGACAGGATAATGAAAAACTGTTTTTT	CASSLGQDNEKLFF
TRBV5-6	.	.	TRBJ1-1	TGTGCCAGCAGCTGGGGACAATTGAACACTGAAGCTTTCTTT	CASSWGQLNTEAFF
TRBV6-1	.	TRBD1	TRBJ1-2	TGTGCCAGCAGACTGACAGGGCTAGCTAACTATGGCTACACCTTC	CASRLTGLANYGYTF
TRBV2	.	TRBD2	TRBJ2-1	TGTGCCAGCAGTGACCCTAGCGGGACCTACAATGAGCAGTTCTTC	CASSDPSGTYNEQFF
TRBV7-9	few	.	TRBJ2-1	TGTGCCAGCAGCTTCCCGGGGGAAGAGCAGTTCTTC	CASSFPGEEQFF
TRBV11-2	.	TRBD1	TRBJ2-7	TGTGCCAGCAGCGGGTGGGCCAGGGGGTATGAGCAGTACTTC	CASSGWARGYEQYF
TRBV9	.	.	TRBJ2-3	TGTGCCAGCAGTGGGGGTGGGACTCCCCCAGATACGCAGTATTTT	CASSGGGTPPDTQYF
TRBV6-1	.	.	TRBJ1-4	TGTGCCAGCAGGCTACATCGGGCTAATGAAAAACTGTTTTTT	CASRLHRANEKLFF
TRBV28	.	TRBD1	TRBJ1-1	TGTGCCAGCAGTTTAGGCAGGGGGGTCACTGAAGCTTTCTTT	CASSLGRGVTEAFF
TRBV27	.	.	TRBJ2-1	TGTGCCAGCAGTTTAGGAGGGAGCTCCTACAATGAGCAGTTCTTC	CASSLGGSSYNEQFF
TRBV11-2	.	.	TRBJ2-2	TGTGCCAGCAGCTTAGGAGCGGACCTTAACACCGGGGAGCTGTTTTTT	CASSLGADLNTGELFF
TRBV6-1	.	.	TRBJ2-3	TGTGCCAGCAGTTTCCCTAGCAATCAGCCCCAGTATTTT	CASSFPSNQPQYF
TRBV6-1	.	.	TRBJ2-6	TGTGCCAGCAGTGACAGGAGGGTGAGCTCTGGGGCCAACGTCCTGACTTTC	CASSDRRVSSGANVLTF
TRBV9	.	.	TRBJ2-7	TGTGCCAGCAGCCCCAACTCCTACGAGCAGTACTTC	CASSPNSYEQYF
TRBV28	.	.	TRBJ1-1	TGTGCCAGCAGCTCTCCTACAGGTGGGAGGACTGAAGCTTTCTTT	CASSSPTGGRTEAFF
TRBV7-9	.	.	TRBJ2-6	TGTGCCAGCAGCGCCACCGGCGGGGCTGGGGCCAACGTCCTGACTTTC	CASSATGGAGANVLTF
TRBV5-1	.	.	TRBJ2-3	TGCGCCAGCAGCTTCGGGCAGGGGTATACGCAGTATTTT	CASSFGQGYTQYF
TRBV6-1	.	.	TRBJ2-1	TGTGCCAGCAGTACCGGGACTTCGGGTCAGGTGCAGTTCTTC	CASSTGTSGQVQFF
TRBV10-3	.	.	TRBJ2-7	TGTGCCATCAGTGGGTTACAGGTCTACGAGCAGTACTTC	CAISGLQVYEQYF
TRBV6-5	.	.	TRBJ2-7	TGTGCCAGCAGGCCCGGGCAGGGGACCCCCTACGAGCAGTACTTC	CASRPGQGTPYEQYF
TRBV29-1	once	.	TRBJ2-3	TGCAGCGTCAGCGGTCCCATCCATCCGTATTTT	CSVSGPIHPYF
TRBV5-1	.	.	TRBJ2-5	TGCGCCAGCAGCTTGTATAATAGCGAAGAGACCCAGTACTTC	CASSLYNSEETQYF
TRBV5-8	.	TRBD2	TRBJ2-3	TGTGCCAGCAGCTTGGGGCGGGGGAGTACAGATACGCAGTATTTT	CASSLGRGSTDTQYF
TRBV19	.	.	TRBJ2-1	TGTGCCAGTAGTATGGGTAAAGTCAGGGTAAGGGACAATGAGCAGTTCTTC	CASSMGKVRVRDNEQFF
TRBV6-6	.	TRBD1	TRBJ1-1	TGTGCCAGCAGCTCCATGACAGGGGTTACTGAAGCTTTCTTT	CASSSMTGVTEAFF
TRBV6-1	.	TRBD2	TRBJ2-2	TGTGCCAGCATCCGGGAGGGAGGGGAGCTGTTTTTT	CASIREGGELFF
TRBV11-3	.	.	TRBJ1-1	TGTGCCAGCAGCTTAGTTAGGGGCTCTGAAGCTTTCTTT	CASSLVRGSEAFF
TRBV5-1	.	.	TRBJ1-5	TGCGCCAGCAGCTTGGGGTGGGAGGGTGATCAGCCCCAGCATTTT	CASSLGWEGDQPQHF
TRBV7-3	.	.	TRBJ2-2	TGTGCCAGCAGCTTAGAGGGGAACACCGGGGAGCTGTTTTTT	CASSLEGNTGELFF
TRBV28	.	.	TRBJ1-5	TGTGCCAGCCCACCTCCGGGGGGGCGACCCTATAGCAATCAGCCCCAGCATTTT	CASPPPGGRPYSNQPQHF
TRBV15	.	.	TRBJ1-5	TGTGCCACCAGCAGCGAACGGATCCAGGGTACATCCCAGCATTTT	CATSSERIQGTSQHF
TRBV6-5	.	TRBD2	TRBJ2-1	TGTGCCAGCAGTTACCGACTAGCGGGGGGGCATGAGCAGTTCTTC	CASSYRLAGGHEQFF
TRBV19	.	.	TRBJ2-1	TGTGCCAGTAGTAGGTCCGGCCTAGCCTACAATGAGCAGTTCTTC	CASSRSGLAYNEQFF
TRBV6-6	.	TRBD2	TRBJ2-2	TGTGCCAGCCGAGAAGCGGGAGACCCCGGGGAGCTGTTTTTT	CASREAGDPGELFF
TRBV6-4	once	.	TRBJ2-1	TGTGCCAGCAGTGACTCGCGGTACAATGAGCAGTTCTTC	CASSDSRYNEQFF
TRBV5-1	.	.	TRBJ2-7	TGCGCCAGCAGCTTGGACCGGCAGGGTGGCGAGCAGTACTTC	CASSLDRQGGEQYF
TRBV30	.	.	TRBJ2-7	TGTGCCTGGGAGGGCGGGCGTCTCGGTTCGGCCGAGCAGTACTTC	CAWEGGRLGSAEQYF
TRBV5-6	few	TRBD2	TRBJ2-7	TGTGCCAGCAGCTATGGGACTAGCGATTCCTACGAGCAGTACTTC	CASSYGTSDSYEQYF
TRBV7-8	.	.	TRBJ2-5	TGTGCCAGCAGCCCGAGCCCCTTTCAGGGGGGAGAGACCCAGTACTTC	CASSPSPFQGGETQYF
TRBV7-9	.	.	TRBJ2-5	TGTTCCATCTCGTCTGGGGCGACCCAGTACTTC	CSISSGATQYF
TRBV5-5	.	.	TRBJ2-6	TGTGCCAGCAGCTTGGCGGGGGGCGGCGGGGCCAACGTCCTGACTTTC	CASSLAGGGGANVLTF
TRBV13	.	TRBD2	TRBJ2-7	TGTGCCAGCAGCTTCGGGACTAGCGGGGGGGCCTACGAGCAGTACTTC	CASSFGTSGGAYEQYF
TRBV28	.	.	TRBJ2-7	TGTGCCAGCAGTTCACCGGGACACTCATACGAGCAGTACTTC	CASSSPGHSYEQYF
TRBV2	once	TRBD2	TRBJ2-1	TGTGCCACCCTCCGGGACTATTCATACAATGAGCAGTTCTTC	CATLRDYSYNEQFF
TRBV28	.	.	TRBJ2-1	TGTGCCAGCAGTCCACCAGGGCAATTAGGGGCTAATGAGCAGTTCTTC	CASSPPGQLGANEQFF
TRBV27	.	.	TRBJ2-5	TGTGCCAGCAGTTTAGAGGCCGGGGAGACCCAGTACTTC	CASSLEAGETQYF